This T cell receptor beta chain emerged from a study of T cell changes during pregnancy in multiple sclerosis. V dropped 2 bases and J dropped 6; count of bases not matched to a gene: 4. CDR3 length equals 14 residues. Germline CDR1 is SNHLY and CDR2 is FYNNEI. Generated by immunoSEQ multiplex PCR, the TCRdb table keeps only in-frame clones and is missing some. The sample has some 80,000 clones, 92% seen once. Sequenced material: peripheral blood, taken before pregnancy. This sequence was found in a female donor with multiple sclerosis, enrolled in a pregnancy study. The V and J genes are TRBV2 and TRBJ2-3; 8 bases line up with TRBD1. The CDR3 sequence is CASSETGGQDTQYF. The CDR3 nucleotides are TGTGCCAGCAGTGAAACAGGGGGGCAGGATACGCAGTATTTT.